These 22 T cell receptor beta chains came from one sample sequenced in a study of cytomegalovirus exposure and HLA in healthy donors. PCR employed 60 Vbeta and 13 Jbeta primers. Repertoires were generated with immunoSEQ multiplex PCR, while TCRdb's copy carries only in-frame clones and drops some. This table has over 80,000 clones, approximately 72% appearing once. The sample comprised PBMCs. These receptors all come from a female donor in good health and CMV-seropositive.

The rearrangement joins TRBV7-2 to TRBJ1-1; 10 positions agree with TRBD1. V trimming: 2 bases; J trimming: 6 bases; junction bases outside the gene matches: 6. Germline assignment: CDR1 SGHTA and CDR2 FQGNSA. This CDR3 is built from 15 residues. The CDR3 spells CASSLLGTGAAEAFF. The CDR3, as DNA: TGTGCCAGCAGCTTATTAGGGACAGGGGCAGCTGAAGCTTTCTTT.

V and J are TRBV29-1 and TRBJ2-2; TRBD1 aligns across 7 bases. V trimming: 7 bases; J trimming: 0 bases; junction bases outside the gene matches: 5. The length of the CDR3 is 14 residues. The germline CDR1 and CDR2 sequences are SQVTM and ANQGSEA. The CDR3 DNA follows: TGCAGCGCGTCCGGGACAGCGAACACCGGGGAGCTGTTTTTT. Encoded protein: CSASGTANTGELFF.

V and J are TRBV7-6 and TRBJ2-2, with 10 positions matching TRBD2. The CDR3 spans 17 residues. V trimming: 5 bases; J trimming: 5 bases; junction bases outside the gene matches: 11. CDR1 and CDR2 (germline): SGHVS, FNYEAQ. CDR3 residues: CASSPQREGRRTGELFF. The CDR3 DNA sequence: TGTGCCAGCAGCCCCCAGCGGGAGGGCCGGAGGACCGGGGAGCTGTTTTTT.

This chain connects TRBV28 to TRBJ2-3; 11 positions agree with TRBD2. Germline CDR1 reads MDHEN; CDR2 reads SYDVKM. After removal of 8 bases from V and 4 bases from J, the junction contained 20 bases not matched to a gene. The CDR3 spans 19 residues. The CDR3 is CASVWRQGAQTSGADTQYF. The DNA for the CDR3 is TGTGCCAGCGTGTGGAGGCAGGGGGCGCAGACTAGCGGGGCAGATACGCAGTATTTT.

The genes are TRBV6-5 and TRBJ1-4; 8 bases align to TRBD1. Germline trimming cut 6 bases from V and 7 bases from J; bases unmatched to any gene: 7. Germline CDR1 is MNHEY and CDR2 is SVGAGI. The CDR3 has 14 residues. CDR3 protein: CASSPQGAVEKLFF. As DNA, the CDR3 is TGTGCCAGCAGCCCCCAGGGGGCAGTTGAAAAACTGTTTTTT.

The V and J genes are TRBV9 and TRBJ2-1; 7 bases match TRBD2. V lost 1 base, J lost 0 bases, and 4 bases stayed unmatched. The CDR3 runs 16 residues. From germline, CDR1 is SGDLS and CDR2 YYNGEE. The CDR3: CASSVQRTSSYNEQFF. The DNA of the CDR3 is TGTGCCAGCAGCGTACAAAGGACTAGCTCCTACAATGAGCAGTTCTTC. The full variable domain, in which reference TRBV9 and TRBJ2-1 provide the parts outside the CDR3, is DSGVTQTPKHLITATGQRVTLRCSPRSGDLSVYWYQQSLDQGLQFLIQYYNGEERAKGNILERFSAQQFPDLHSELNLSSLELGDSALYFCASSVQRTSSYNEQFFGPGTRLTVL.

The CDR3 sequence is CASSLPAGASSPLHF. The CDR3 DNA sequence: TGTGCCAGCAGCCTCCCCGCAGGGGCGAGTTCACCCCTCCACTTT. The rearrangement links TRBV7-2 to TRBJ1-6; TRBD1 is a possible D gene (6 bases). The V end lost 5 bases, the J end lost 9 bases, and 17 bases lay between the germline ends. The CDR3 length is 15 residues. Per germline, CDR1 SGHTA and CDR2 FQGNSA.

The chain links TRBV28 to TRBJ1-2; 8 positions agree with TRBD1. V was pared by 10 bases and J by 3 bases, with 7 bases of the junction left unmatched. Germline CDR1 is MDHEN and CDR2 is SYDVKM. This CDR3 contains 13 residues. CDR3 sequence (DNA): TGTGCCACCCTGGACAGGGCAGACTATGGCTACACCTTC. Translated: CATLDRADYGYTF.

The chain links TRBV28 to TRBJ1-6, with D tentatively TRBD1 (6 bases). CDR1 and CDR2 from the germline V gene are MDHEN and SYDVKM. Deletions cut 11 bases from V and 7 bases from J, with 15 bases between. The CDR3 spans 13 residues. The CDR3 loop reads CAASGQSNSPLHF. Written as DNA, the CDR3 is TGTGCCGCGTCTGGACAGTCGAATTCACCCCTCCACTTT.

This sequence joins TRBV6-5 and TRBJ1-2; a possible D gene is TRBD1 (5 bases). There are 14 residues in the CDR3. Trimming pared 0 bases from V and 8 bases from J, leaving 13 bases between. Looked up from germline, CDR1 is MNHEY and CDR2 is SVGAGI. This CDR3 is CASSYSSGGGGYTF. The CDR3 DNA reads as TGTGCCAGCAGTTACTCATCGGGCGGGGGAGGCTACACCTTC.

The CDR3 coding sequence is TGTGCCAGCAGTCGACAGGGTTTGGGCAATCAGCCCCAGCATTTT. It translates to CASSRQGLGNQPQHF. The V gene is TRBV6-5, the J gene TRBJ1-5, with 7 positions matching TRBD1. The junction had 6 bases not matched to a gene; V was cut back by 5 bases and J by 2 bases. Germline CDR1 is MNHEY and CDR2 is SVGAGI. The CDR3 contains 15 residues.

This clone turned up a few times. The chain carries TRBV5-1 and TRBJ1-6; TRBD1 aligns across 7 bases. J lost 9 bases, V lost 4 bases, and 7 bases had no gene match. CDR3 length: 14 residues. The germline CDR1 and CDR2 sequences are SGHRS and YFSETQ. The CDR3 here is CASSPEQGISPLHF. The CDR3 DNA reads TGCGCCAGCAGCCCCGAACAGGGGATTTCACCCCTCCACTTT.

This clone was counted a few times. V and J are TRBV30 and TRBJ2-7; 7 bases line up with TRBD2. The V gene's germline CDR1 is GTSNPN and CDR2 SVGIG (reference sequence). The CDR3 sequence is 16 residues long. V was pared by 1 base and J by 3 bases, with 12 bases of the junction left unmatched. The CDR3 DNA reads as TGTGCCTGGAGTGGGATCCTTGGGCGGGGGAGCTACGAGCAGTACTTC. Amino acids: CAWSGILGRGSYEQYF.

The V gene is TRBV7-2, the J gene TRBJ2-5; D is perhaps TRBD2 (6 bases). CDR1 is SGHTA, CDR2 FQGNSA, per germline. CDR3 length: 13 residues. Deletions cut 0 bases from V and 12 bases from J, with 14 bases between. The CDR3 protein is CASSLARGGTEYF. The DNA for the CDR3 is TGTGCCAGCAGCTTAGCGCGTGGGGGGACTGAGTACTTC.

In this sample, this clone turned up a few times. This sequence joins TRBV27 and TRBJ1-1; D unresolved. The CDR3 length is 15 residues. Germline lookup yields CDR1 MNHEY and CDR2 SMNVEV (reference sequence). The V gene lost 6 bases and the J gene lost 1 base, with 15 bases spanning the gap. DNA for the CDR3: TGTGCCAGCAGCCGGTTGAGGTTCGAGAACACTGAAGCTTTCTTT. Amino acid sequence: CASSRLRFENTEAFF.

The V gene is TRBV6-1, the J gene TRBJ2-3; a possible D gene is TRBD2 (6 bases). In germline, CDR1 is MNHNS, CDR2 SASEGT. The CDR3 is 14 amino acids. Trimming removed 6 bases at V and 1 base at J, with 11 bases between. The CDR3 sequence is CASSLARGTDTQYF. The CDR3 nucleotides are TGTGCCAGCAGCCTAGCGAGGGGCACAGATACGCAGTATTTT.

The chain links TRBV6-5 to TRBJ2-7; TRBD1 agrees at 10 bases. Germline CDR1 and CDR2: MNHEY and SVGAGI. The junction had 10 bases not matched to a gene; V was cut back by 6 bases and J by 5 bases. The CDR3 has 15 amino acids. In nucleotides, the CDR3 is TGTGCCAGCAGACCTACCGCGGGACAGGGGCACGAGCAGTACTTC. This encodes CASRPTAGQGHEQYF.

The chain has TRBV6-5 and TRBJ2-7; possibly TRBD2 for D (6 bases). CDR1 is MNHEY, CDR2 SVGAGI, per germline. Trimming stripped 2 bases from V and 6 bases from J, with 17 bases between. The CDR3 has 15 residues. The CDR3 DNA reads as TGTGCCAGCAGTTACAAGCCTCTTATGGGGGGCGAGCAGTACTTC. This sequence encodes CASSYKPLMGGEQYF.

The CDR3 is CATSLGGRGLSGELFF. The CDR3 region has the DNA TGTGCCACCAGCCTCGGGGGCAGGGGGCTCTCCGGGGAGCTGTTTTTT. The V and J genes are TRBV15 and TRBJ2-2; TRBD1 aligns across 8 bases. The germline V gene encodes CDR1 LNHNV and CDR2 YYDKDF (reference sequence). This CDR3 spans 16 amino acids. J gave up 6 bases and V 5 bases, and 11 bases lay outside the gene matches.

This clone has just a few counts. The chain has TRBV7-6 and TRBJ2-3; tentatively, D is TRBD1 (5 bases). There are 15 residues in the CDR3. V dropped 0 bases and J dropped 7 bases, with 14 bases sitting between them. Per the germline V gene, CDR1 is SGHVS and CDR2 is FNYEAQ. The CDR3 sequence is CASSLALGDRHTQYF. The CDR3 nucleotides read TGTGCCAGCAGCTTAGCGCTAGGGGATCGGCATACGCAGTATTTT.

The chain links TRBV10-1 to TRBJ2-1, with 9 bases identical to TRBD2. This CDR3 spans 17 amino acids. V shed 0 bases and J 3 bases; nucleotides not matched to a gene: 6. The germline gives CDR1 WNHNN, CDR2 SYGVQD (reference sequence). DNA for the CDR3: TGCGCCAGCAGTGAGTCGCGGCGGGGGGGCCTCTACAATGAGCAGTTCTTC. Encoded protein: CASSESRRGGLYNEQFF.

V gene TRBV25-1 combines with J gene TRBJ1-5, with 9 bases fitting TRBD1. Germline V lookup: CDR1 MGHDK, CDR2 SYGVNS. The CDR3 length is 15 residues. The V gene end was trimmed by 4 bases and the J gene end by 6 bases; junction bases not matched to a gene: 7. The CDR3 protein is CASSVPGQGAQPQHF. The CDR3 nucleotides read TGTGCCAGCAGTGTCCCGGGACAGGGTGCTCAGCCCCAGCATTTT.